The sequence of this TCR beta chain was determined in a study of human T cells and chemical hapten exposure. For the study at large: Slight differences in pooled library volume were the main source of varying TCR yields across samples.

The study, taken as a whole, reports: The study found that DPC sensitization did not change TCRs above 1 in 1000 frequency.

Unique molecular identifiers were linked by the library to individual cDNA molecules. As originally analysed: Across samples, TCR counts had a median of about 93,000 and ranged from 23,224 to 690,600. MiXCR, applied by TCRdb to the 5' RACE reads, yields one record per CDR3 protein. TCRdb, rather than the study authors, made the V and J calls. This sample has about 120,000 distinct CDR3 sequences, with 15% to 20% found just once. The CDR3 consists of 16 residues. V shed 9 bases, J shed 0 bases, and the junction held 8 bases outside the gene matches. Germline-derived CDR1 and CDR2 are MDHEN and SYDVKM. Notes on this clonotype: Its antigen is not identified.

From whole blood left unfractionated, total RNA was extracted. The sequence was collected from a human donor in good health. The chain links TRBV28 to TRBJ2-1; TRBD2 matches at 10 bases. CDR3 in DNA: TGTGCCAGTGGGACTAGCGTCACTTTCTCCTACAATGAGCAGTTCTTC. Its protein is CASGTSVTFSYNEQFF.